These T cell receptor beta chains were read from a single sample in a study of shared clonotypes between healthy human individuals. Data came from immunoSEQ multiplex PCR; TCRdb stores just in-frame clones and leaves some out. The sample lists over a million clones; approximately 97% were seen once. Source material: naive CD4+ T cells sorted from blood. All receptors derive from a man under 40 in good health. The CDR3 runs from the conserved cysteine through the conserved F or W. D genes are given only for firm matches. Where a row states a size, it is once, few, many or the class of an expanded clone; other rows omit it.

V gene,D gene,J gene,clone size,CDR3 DNA,CDR3 protein
TRBV10-1,TRBD2,TRBJ2-1,-,TGCGCCAGCAGTGAACTAGCGGGAGTAGGCAATGAGCAGTTCTTC,CASSELAGVGNEQFF
TRBV7-6,-,TRBJ2-2,once,TGTGCCAGCAGCTTAGTAGTTAGGACTAACACCGGGGAGCTGTTTTTT,CASSLVVRTNTGELFF
TRBV6-1,-,TRBJ1-2,few,TGTGCCAGCCGGGAAGACAGGAACTATGGCTACACCTTC,CASREDRNYGYTF
TRBV10-2,-,TRBJ2-7,-,TGCGCCAGCAGTGACTTGGGGGGGCGATTCCCCCACGAGCAGTACTTC,CASSDLGGRFPHEQYF
TRBV4-3,-,TRBJ2-5,-,TGCGCCAGCAGCAGTTCCCCAGGCCAAGAGACCCAGTACTTC,CASSSSPGQETQYF
TRBV6-4,TRBD1,TRBJ2-3,-,TGTGCCAGCAGTGAGGGGACAGGGCGGGATACGCAGTATTTT,CASSEGTGRDTQYF
TRBV11-2,-,TRBJ2-1,-,TGTGCCAGCAGCTTAGGGCGGGGTACCTACAATGAGCAGTTCTTC,CASSLGRGTYNEQFF
TRBV14,TRBD2,TRBJ2-1,-,TGTGCCAGCAGCGGGCCAACTAGCGGGAGACATGAGCAGTTCTTC,CASSGPTSGRHEQFF
TRBV6-5,TRBD2,TRBJ2-7,-,TGTGCCAGCAGTCCAAGCGGGGGGTCCAACTACGAGCAGTACTTC,CASSPSGGSNYEQYF
TRBV6-1,TRBD2,TRBJ2-3,-,TGTGCCAGCGGTGGGGCAGGCAGTGGACTAGCGGGAGCACTAGATACGCAGTATTTT,CASGGAGSGLAGALDTQYF
TRBV4-1,TRBD2,TRBJ2-1,-,TGCGCCAGCAGCCACCTACTCACTAGCGGGAGGGGCAATGAGCAGTTCTTC,CASSHLLTSGRGNEQFF
TRBV5-5,-,TRBJ1-3,-,TGTGCCAGCACTCGGGGTGGCAGCGTAAACACCATATATTTT,CASTRGGSVNTIYF
TRBV7-8,-,TRBJ2-7,-,TGTGCCAGCAGCTTCTCTCGCGGAACAGCTGGCTCCGAGCAGTACTTC,CASSFSRGTAGSEQYF
TRBV29-1,-,TRBJ2-7,-,TGCAGCGTGTCCAAGGGAGTTAGCGACGAGCAGTACTTC,CSVSKGVSDEQYF
TRBV19,TRBD1,TRBJ1-2,-,TGTGCCAGTAGTAACAGGGGATATGGCTACACCTTC,CASSNRGYGYTF
TRBV7-2,-,TRBJ2-5,-,TGTGCCAGCAGCTCACCGACTAGGGGAGAGACCCAGTACTTC,CASSSPTRGETQYF
TRBV11-1,TRBD1,TRBJ2-2,-,TGTGCCAGCAGCTTGGGCAGGGGGCCTACCGGGGAGCTGTTTTTT,CASSLGRGPTGELFF
TRBV2,-,TRBJ1-5,-,TGTGCCAGCAGCGGGGAGAGCAATCAGCCCCAGCATTTT,CASSGESNQPQHF
TRBV5-1,-,TRBJ2-2,few,TGCGCCAGCAGCTTGATTCAGGCGGCCGGGGAGCTGTTTTTT,CASSLIQAAGELFF
TRBV6-4,-,TRBJ1-2,-,TGTGCCAGCAGTGAAGTAGGTGGCTACACCTTC,CASSEVGGYTF
TRBV5-1,TRBD1,TRBJ1-1,-,TGCGCCAGCAGCTCTACAGGGGGGTTAACGAAAACTGAAGCTTTCTTT,CASSSTGGLTKTEAFF
TRBV7-9,TRBD2,TRBJ2-5,-,TGTGCCAGCTCAGCGGGAGGGTGGGAGACCCAGTACTTC,CASSAGGWETQYF
TRBV11-2,TRBD2,TRBJ2-2,-,TGTGCCAGCAGCTCGTTGTTTAGCGGGACCGGGGAGCTGTTTTTT,CASSSLFSGTGELFF
TRBV5-1,-,TRBJ2-6,-,TGCGCCAGCAAACTGAGCGGTGACTCTGGGGCCAACGTCCTGACTTTC,CASKLSGDSGANVLTF
TRBV6-6,TRBD1,TRBJ2-1,few,TGTGCCAGCAGTACCTCCGGGACAGGTCGTCGGAATGAGCAGTTCTTC,CASSTSGTGRRNEQFF
TRBV4-3,-,TRBJ2-5,-,TGCGCCAGCAGCCAAGAGGGCCGAGGGACCCAGTACTTC,CASSQEGRGTQYF
TRBV5-4,TRBD2,TRBJ2-7,-,TGTGCCAGCAGGGCCGGGACTAGTGAAGGGAGGGAGCAGTACTTC,CASRAGTSEGREQYF
TRBV15,TRBD1,TRBJ2-7,-,TGTGCCACCAGCGGACTAACGGCGGACAGGGAGCCTCCCTACGAGCAGTACTTC,CATSGLTADREPPYEQYF
TRBV10-1,TRBD1,TRBJ1-3,-,TGCGCCAGCAGACGAGACAGGGCTGGAAACACCATATATTTT,CASRRDRAGNTIYF
TRBV28,TRBD1,TRBJ1-1,-,TGTGCCAGCAGTCCAGGGACAGGGGAACGGGAGGGGTTCTTT,CASSPGTGEREGFF
TRBV5-4,-,TRBJ2-3,-,TGTGCCAGCAGCTTGGGGGGCGGGAGCACAGATACGCAGTATTTT,CASSLGGGSTDTQYF
TRBV19,-,TRBJ1-2,-,TGTGCCAGTAGTCAAGGGCGACGGGATCATCCTGCTAACTATGGCTACACCTTC,CASSQGRRDHPANYGYTF
TRBV15,-,TRBJ2-7,-,TGTGCCACCAGCAGTTTGGGGGGACCGGTCACGAGGATCTACGAGCAGTACTTC,CATSSLGGPVTRIYEQYF
TRBV10-3,-,TRBJ2-7,-,TGTGCCATCAGTGAGTCAGTAGCGCGGTTATACGAGCAGTACTTC,CAISESVARLYEQYF
TRBV30,-,TRBJ2-7,-,TGTGCCTGGACTGCAGGGTCCTCCTACGAGCAGTACTTC,CAWTAGSSYEQYF
TRBV6-1,TRBD2,TRBJ2-5,-,TGTGCCAGCAGTGAAAACATGGGAGGGCCCGTGGGGACCCAGTACTTC,CASSENMGGPVGTQYF
TRBV5-6,-,TRBJ2-7,-,TGTGCCAGCAGCCTTCTCCACGAGCAGTACTTC,CASSLLHEQYF